One sample yielded the 19 T cell receptor beta chains listed below, sequenced in a study of beta chain features in type 1 diabetes. What was sequenced were expressed TCRB transcripts, since all of the isolated RNA had been reverse transcribed. Generated by immunoSEQ multiplex PCR, the TCRdb table keeps only in-frame clones and is missing some. The sample includes 250,000 to 300,000 clones, 14% of them seen just once. General observations from the study: For Type 1 diabetes patients, all four CD4+ subsets carried TCRB CDR3s that were moderately but significantly shorter.

No antigen has been identified for these receptors. The sequenced material came from naive CD4+ T cells from blood. These receptors all come from a man aged 25-40 years with type 1 diabetes.

This clone was detected only a few times. The V and J genes are TRBV7-3 and TRBJ2-5, with 7 bases matching TRBD2. This CDR3 is built from 13 residues. The V gene end was trimmed by 2 bases and the J gene end by 3 bases; junction bases not matched to a gene: 0. CDR1 is SGHTA, CDR2 FQGTGA, per germline. The CDR3, as DNA: TGTGCCAGCAGCTTACTAGCGGAAGAGACCCAGTACTTC. Amino acid sequence: CASSLLAEETQYF.

This chain uses TRBV2 with TRBJ2-5; 11 nucleotides match TRBD2. CDR3 size: 16 residues. CDR1 and CDR2 from the germline V gene are SNHLY and FYNNEI. After removal of 2 bases from V and 2 bases from J, the junction contained 4 bases not matched to a gene. DNA for the CDR3: TGTGCCAGCAGTGAACGGCTAGCGGGAGGTCAAGAGACCCAGTACTTC. As protein: CASSERLAGGQETQYF.

The chain employs TRBV28 and TRBJ2-5, with D perhaps matching TRBD2 (6 bases). The ends were cut back, 4 bases at V and 1 base at J, with 10 bases in the middle. Germline assignment: CDR1 MDHEN and CDR2 SYDVKM. This CDR3 spans 14 amino acids. The CDR3 nucleotides are TGTGCCAGCAGTTCCTGGACTACCCAAGAGACCCAGTACTTC. Translating it yields CASSSWTTQETQYF.

The chain employs TRBV18 and TRBJ2-7; D gene ambiguous. CDR3 size: 16 residues. Germline loops: CDR1 KGHSH, CDR2 LQKENI. V was clipped by 0 bases and J by 5 bases, with 17 bases between them. The CDR3 coding sequence is TGTGCCAGCTCACCACCGAACGGTCCCGGTTCCCACGAGCAGTACTTC. Protein sequence: CASSPPNGPGSHEQYF. Full variable domain (remainder filled in from reference TRBV18 and TRBJ2-7): NAGVMQNPRHLVRRRGQEARLRCSPMKGHSHVYWYRQLPEEGLKFMVYLQKENIIDESGMPKERFSAEFPKEGPSILRIQQVVRGDSAAYFCASSPPNGPGSHEQYFGPGTRLTVT.

The chain recombines TRBV9 with TRBJ2-5, with 9 bases aligning to TRBD1. The CDR3 spans 14 residues. The junction had 6 bases not matched to a gene; V was cut back by 4 bases and J by 5 bases. Germline V gives CDR1 SGDLS, CDR2 YYNGEE. The CDR3 DNA reads TGTGCCAGCAGCTTGAACAGGGGGCAGGAGACCCAGTACTTC. The encoded protein is CASSLNRGQETQYF.

The chain couples TRBV4-3 to TRBJ2-3; 10 bases are a match to TRBD2. The germline V gene has CDR1 LGHNA and CDR2 YSLEER. The CDR3 runs to 16 residues. Trimming at V came to 1 base and at J to 2 bases, leaving 3 bases not matched to a gene. CDR3 residues: CASSQGTSGITDTQYF. DNA of the CDR3: TGCGCCAGCAGCCAAGGTACTAGCGGGATCACAGATACGCAGTATTTT.

This chain connects TRBV29-1 to TRBJ2-7, with a possible D match to TRBD1 (6 bases). V shed 7 bases and J shed 7 bases, with 20 bases lying between them. Germline lookup yields CDR1 SQVTM and CDR2 ANQGSEA. The CDR3 runs 13 residues. Written as DNA, the CDR3 is TGCAGCGGACAGGTATCTGGCGGCGGGGAGCAGTACTTC. Protein: CSGQVSGGGEQYF.

Concerning this clone itself: Germline and junction disagree at one end, which may indicate a read error. The chain uses TRBV5-1 and TRBJ2-7; D may be TRBD1 (6 bases). This CDR3 is 15 amino acids long. Germline assignment: CDR1 SGHRS and CDR2 YFSETQ. Here the CDR3 reads CASSDPQGFGGLTFF. The CDR3 bases are TGCGCCAGCAGCGACCCGCAGGGGTTCGGAGGACTTACCTTTTTC.

This clone occurred a few times. This chain joins TRBV30 and TRBJ1-1; D gene ambiguous. CDR3 length: 14 residues. The V gene lost 1 base and the J gene lost 3 bases, with 12 bases spanning the gap. Germline V lookup: CDR1 GTSNPN, CDR2 SVGIG (reference sequence). The CDR3 spells CAWSGIRRDTEAFF. The CDR3 DNA follows: TGTGCCTGGAGTGGGATCCGGAGGGACACTGAAGCTTTCTTT. The full variable domain, with the rest looked up from reference TRBV30 and TRBJ1-1, is SQTIHQWPATLVQPVGSPLSLECTVEGTSNPNLYWYRQAAGRGLQLLFYSVGIGQISSEVPQNLSASRPQDRQFILSSKKLLLSDSGFYLCAWSGIRRDTEAFFGQGTRLTVV.

This clone was seen only a few times. The V gene is TRBV7-2, the J gene TRBJ2-1; 14 bases agree with TRBD2. Germline V lookup: CDR1 SGHTA, CDR2 FQGNSA. The CDR3 spans 16 residues. V trimming: 4 bases; J trimming: 12 bases; junction bases outside the gene matches: 11. The CDR3: CASSSSGTSGRRGQFF. The CDR3 coding sequence is TGTGCCAGCAGCTCTTCGGGGACTAGCGGGAGACGGGGGCAGTTCTTC.

The chain couples TRBV5-1 to TRBJ2-5; 11 bases fit TRBD1. Germline values: CDR1 SGHRS, CDR2 YFSETQ. This CDR3 contains 16 residues. V was pared by 2 bases and J by 4 bases, with 7 bases of the junction left unmatched. Here the CDR3 reads CASSFRDRGFRETQYF. For the CDR3, the DNA is TGCGCCAGCAGCTTCCGGGACAGGGGGTTTCGAGAGACCCAGTACTTC.

The V and J genes are TRBV11-2 and TRBJ2-1; a possible D gene is TRBD2 (5 bases). Germline CDR1 is SGHAT and CDR2 is FQNNGV. The CDR3 is 14 amino acids. V was clipped by 0 bases and J by 9 bases, with 12 bases between them. DNA of the CDR3: TGTGCCAGCAGCTTAGATCCCCTAGCCGGTGAGCAGTTCTTC. Translated: CASSLDPLAGEQFF.

In this sample, this clone turned up a few times. The chain combines TRBV19 with TRBJ1-5, with 10 positions matching TRBD1. CDR3 size: 15 residues. Unmatched junction bases numbered 10, after V lost 7 bases and J lost 7 bases. Germline V gives CDR1 LNHDA, CDR2 SQIVND (reference sequence). The CDR3 DNA sequence: TGTGCCAGTACTAAGCCGGGACAGGGGAGGCAGCCCCAGCATTTT. Protein product: CASTKPGQGRQPQHF. Full variable domain (remainder filled in from reference TRBV19 and TRBJ1-5): DGGITQSPKYLFRKEGQNVTLSCEQNLNHDAMYWYRQDPGQGLRLIYYSQIVNDFQKGDIAEGYSVSREKKESFPLTVTSAQKNPTAFYLCASTKPGQGRQPQHFGDGTRLSIL.

For this clone: The sample holds other DNA sequences that translate to the same CDR3. The CDR3 DNA sequence: TGTGCCAGCAGAGAACAGGGTTACGAGCAGTACTTC. Protein product: CASREQGYEQYF. The chain recombines TRBV2 with TRBJ2-7, with a tentative D call TRBD1 (6 bases). In germline, CDR1 is SNHLY, CDR2 FYNNEI. Trimming left V 6 bases short and J 4 bases short, with 10 bases between. The length of the CDR3 is 12 residues.

This chain joins TRBV2 and TRBJ2-3; possibly TRBD2 for D (5 bases). This CDR3 spans 12 amino acids. V lost 8 bases and J 8 bases, leaving 14 bases between the germline ends. The V gene's germline CDR1 is SNHLY and CDR2 FYNNEI. This chain's CDR3 is CASEGGYGTQYF. In nucleotides, the CDR3 is TGTGCCAGCGAAGGAGGCTATGGTACGCAGTATTTT.

This clone was seen a handful of times. J is TRBJ2-1 and V is TRBV28; maybe TRBD1 (6 bases). Per the germline V gene, CDR1 is MDHEN and CDR2 is SYDVKM. This CDR3 spans 16 amino acids. Trimming stripped 7 bases from V and 0 bases from J, with 16 bases between. The CDR3 DNA sequence: TGTGCCAGCACCGCTCCGCAGGACAGCTCCTACAATGAGCAGTTCTTC. Translating it yields CASTAPQDSSYNEQFF. Combining the CDR3 with reference TRBV28 and TRBJ2-1 gives the whole variable domain DVKVTQSSRYLVKRTGEKVFLECVQDMDHENMFWYRQDPGLGLRLIYFSYDVKMKEKGDIPEGYSVSREKKERFSLILESASTNQTSMYLCASTAPQDSSYNEQFFGPGTRLTVL.

For the CDR3, the DNA is TGTGCCAGCAGTGAAGGGTTCGGCGGACTGAAAGCTTTCTTT. Its translation is CASSEGFGGLKAFF. The chain uses TRBV2 and TRBJ1-1; no clear D. Per germline, CDR1 SNHLY and CDR2 FYNNEI. The length of the CDR3 is 14 residues. Trimming pared 1 base from V and 9 bases from J, leaving 15 bases between.

The chain carries TRBV28 and TRBJ2-3; D is possibly TRBD2 (6 bases). This CDR3 has 13 amino acids. CDR1 and CDR2 (germline): MDHEN, SYDVKM. Trimming took off 8 bases at V and 2 bases at J, with 11 bases between the two ends. The CDR3 sequence is CASLGGDTDTQYF. CDR3 nucleotides: TGTGCCAGCCTAGGAGGGGACACAGATACGCAGTATTTT.

This chain links TRBV28 with TRBJ2-7; D gene ambiguous. The V gene lost 5 bases and the J gene lost 6 bases, with 11 bases spanning the gap. The CDR3 length is 12 residues. Germline-derived CDR1 and CDR2 are MDHEN and SYDVKM. The CDR3, as DNA: TGTGCCAGCAGTCCTATCGGAGCCGAGCAGTACTTC. Translating it yields CASSPIGAEQYF.